This T cell receptor (beta chain) was observed in a study of cytomegalovirus exposure and HLA in healthy donors. Findings of the study overall: Among TCR sequences, most were rare, though some public TCRs appeared in many donors. Apparent HLA restriction characterized most CMV-associated TCR beta chains in a later analysis. Rates of TCR association differed by HLA locus in a later analysis, with DRB1 highest and HLA-C lowest.

Though nominally healthy at sampling, donors likely had unrecorded immune exposures. Turning to this clone: Its antigen is undetermined.

The primer mix had 60 Vbeta and 13 Jbeta primers. Produced via immunoSEQ multiplex PCR; TCRdb's table is partial and in-frame only. The sample includes some 78,000 clones, 80% of them seen just once. The receptor comes from a man aged 50 to 60 in good health and CMV-seropositive. Sequenced material: PBMCs.

The CDR3 is CASSQEGAGGSTDTQYF. In DNA form, the CDR3 reads TGCGCCAGCAGCCAAGAAGGAGCGGGAGGATCCACAGATACGCAGTATTTT. The chain links TRBV4-1 to TRBJ2-3, with TRBD2 matching 9 bases. Germline-derived CDR1 and CDR2 are MGHRA and YSYEKL. This CDR3 contains 17 residues. The trim removed 0 bases at V and 2 bases at J, leaving 6 bases unmatched.